This T cell receptor beta chain originates from a study of CD8 T cells in Susac syndrome (dated by TCRdb to about 2019). General notes on the study: Whether CD8+ T cell activation and differentiation in Susac syndrome was antigen driven was tested using repertoire sequencing. The study compared CD8+ T cell repertoire clonality among 12 healthy donors, 14 Susac syndrome patients and about 16 multiple sclerosis patients. What the authors observed across the whole study: The study acknowledged that relatively few individuals were included in the TCR sequencing and HLA analysis.

RNA was extracted using the RNeasy kit, and roughly 0.45 to 1 microgram was reverse transcribed with random hexamers. The immunoSEQ multiplex PCR assay, covering 54 Vbeta and 13 Jbeta segments, was used to amplify TCR beta CDR3 regions. To correct PCR amplification bias, a synthetic template baseline was used for both primer optimization and computational correction. In the source study's methods: Reads were annotated to V, D and J genes per IMGT and analyzed with immunoSEQ Analyzer, keeping only productive sequences. To calculate clonality, Shannon entropy was normalized by log2 of the number of productive unique sequences and then subtracted from one. For each patient and control, public and private clones were evaluated within the 100 most prevalent clones. Clones were defined as Susac-specific if absent from the healthy and MS cohorts, from 900 to 1,200 published viral clones and from other ImmuneACCESS disease sequences. TCRdb trimmed the raw reads at Q25, called clones with MiXCR and kept productive beta chains. Entries are consolidated by CDR3 protein sequence, retaining the most common genes and DNA. What appears here as the V and J calls and clone size reflects TCRdb's work, not the paper's. The sample table holds 20,000 or so distinct CDR3 sequences, of which approximately 95% were seen once. The biggest ten clones account for around 0.21% of the sample.

V is clipped by 7 bases and J by 4 bases, and the sequence between their germline boundaries is 11 bases long. The germline V gene (reference sequence) yields PRHDT for CDR1 and FYEKMQ for CDR2. Inclusive of the bounding cysteine and phenylalanine, the CDR3 is 13 residues long. The kept DNA is CDR3 alone, 39 bases in frame from the first base. Peripheral blood CD8+ and CD4+ T cells from healthy donors, Susac syndrome patients and multiple sclerosis patients were profiled using high-throughput TCR beta sequencing. Healthy donors were included as age- and sex-matched controls. Bulk CD8+ and CD4+ T cells were purified by magnetic negative isolation, while CD8+ TEMRA cells were enriched using FACS. Blood was drawn into EDTA tubes, processed within 24 hours, and PBMCs were isolated by density gradient centrifugation. PBMCs intended for TCR sequencing were cryopreserved in liquid nitrogen and were subsequently thawed in a 37 degrees C water bath. A purity of at least 90% was achieved for sorted or isolated CD4+, CD8+ and CD8+ TEMRA cells.

As regards this clonotype: No cognate antigen has been identified for it. Per-base qualities were not stored, and no clone one base away is much larger.

The chain is encoded by TRBV13 joined to TRBJ2-1, with the identity of the D gene unclear. The receptor was derived from a human donor in good health. Sequenced: CD8+ T cells from PBMCs. CDR3 reads: CASKGSPYNEQFF. The nucleotides are TGTGCCAGCAAAGGGTCTCCTTACAATGAGCAGTTCTTC.